The rows below give T cell receptor beta chains drawn from one sample of a study of cytomegalovirus exposure and HLA in healthy donors. Only in-frame clones appear in the TCRdb table, and some are missing; sequencing was by immunoSEQ multiplex PCR. The data contain 150,000 or so clones, almost 85% of them singletons. The source material was PBMCs. Receptor source: a man younger than 40 in good health and CMV-seronegative. Each CDR3 is given with its conserved first and last residue. The D gene is left open where the match is weak. Some rows have no size entry. The others give once, few or many, or a class for an expanded clone.

>TRBV2|TRBD1|TRBJ1-1|few
CASGTGRAFF
TGTGCCAGCGGGACAGGGAGGGCTTTCTTT
>TRBV7-2|-|TRBJ2-7|-
CASIPTTGMHEQYF
TGTGCCAGCATCCCGACTACGGGTATGCACGAGCAGTACTTC
>TRBV28|TRBD1|TRBJ1-1|-
CASSSWTGRIRDTEAFF
TGTGCCAGCAGTTCATGGACAGGGAGAATAAGGGACACTGAAGCTTTCTTT
>TRBV4-1|-|TRBJ1-4|-
CASSPRGGGEKLFF
TGCGCCAGCAGCCCCAGAGGGGGTGGGGAAAAACTGTTTTTT
>TRBV9|-|TRBJ1-4|-
CASSSQGEKLFF
TGTGCCAGCAGTTCCCAGGGTGAAAAACTGTTTTTT
>TRBV6-5|TRBD2|TRBJ2-1|-
CASSSRLAGNEQFF
TGTGCCAGCAGTTCCAGACTAGCAGGGAATGAGCAGTTCTTC
>TRBV7-2|-|TRBJ2-7|-
CASSLSGGAEQYF
TGTGCCAGCAGCTTAAGTGGGGGCGCCGAGCAGTACTTC
>TRBV6-5|-|TRBJ1-2|-
CASSYGGGGYTF
TGTGCCAGCAGTTACGGTGGGGGCGGCTACACCTTC
>TRBV10-2|TRBD1|TRBJ2-7|few
CASRTGQGALYEQYF
TGCGCCAGCAGGACAGGACAGGGGGCTCTCTACGAGCAGTACTTC
>TRBV14|-|TRBJ2-7|-
CASSFAGIYEQYF
TGTGCCAGCAGCTTCGCAGGGATCTACGAGCAGTACTTC
>TRBV2|-|TRBJ1-2|-
CASKLEGHRSYGYTF
TGTGCCAGCAAATTGGAGGGGCACAGGAGCTATGGCTACACCTTC